This TCR beta chain was captured by sequencing in a study of blood T cells in healthy people across ages. It was with a sample-barcoded 5' primer and a J-beta primer mix that a second PCR of about 6 to 12 cycles was run. TCRdb processed the 5' RACE reads anew with MiXCR; each CDR3 protein has one entry. The table shows roughly 800,000 distinct CDR3 sequences, with 20% to 30% occurring only once. This clonotype was observed a few times. Extractions gave at least 5.5 micrograms of total RNA per sample. The data were also submitted as part of a second study, on T cells of mothers and their children.

Sequenced input: blood. This TCR was sampled from a boy between 5 and 17 years old in good health.

This chain's CDR3 is CSARDQVKTQYF. Here the CDR3 DNA reads TGCAGTGCTAGAGACCAAGTCAAGACCCAGTACTTC. The chain joins TRBV20-1 to TRBJ2-5; D uncertain. The V end was cut by 0 bases, the J end by 6 bases, with 8 bases between. The CDR3 runs to 12 residues. The V gene's germline CDR1 is DFQATT and CDR2 SNEGSKA (reference sequence).